These T cell receptor beta chains were read from a single sample in a study of human T cells and chemical hapten exposure. TCRdb re-called the reads with MiXCR, one entry per CDR3 protein. The sample records about 120,000 distinct CDR3 sequences, more than 8.5% being singletons. The sequencing sample was made of whole blood. The source of these receptors is a human donor in good health. Some clones in this sample may be carry-over from other donors' samples. CDR3s include the opening cysteine and the closing phenylalanine or tryptophan. Each record gives: D gene, V gene, CDR3 length, J gene, CDR3 protein. The D gene is left open where the match is weak.

D gene: .; V gene: TRBV7-2; CDR3 length: 16; J gene: TRBJ2-2; CDR3 protein: CASSPSRSAGTGELFF
D gene: .; V gene: TRBV5-6; CDR3 length: 14; J gene: TRBJ1-6; CDR3 protein: CASSRDGKNSPLHF
D gene: .; V gene: TRBV12-3/TRBV12-4; CDR3 length: 13; J gene: TRBJ2-1; CDR3 protein: CASSHRGDNEQFF
D gene: TRBD1; V gene: TRBV7-8; CDR3 length: 16; J gene: TRBJ2-2; CDR3 protein: CASSLTGTGSHGELFF
D gene: .; V gene: TRBV25-1; CDR3 length: 15; J gene: TRBJ2-5; CDR3 protein: CVSSAPSAPQETQYF
D gene: .; V gene: TRBV29-1; CDR3 length: 15; J gene: TRBJ1-1; CDR3 protein: CSVNRGERWDTEAFF
D gene: .; V gene: TRBV28; CDR3 length: 16; J gene: TRBJ2-5; CDR3 protein: CASSSSPAHPGETQYF
D gene: .; V gene: TRBV7-9; CDR3 length: 15; J gene: TRBJ2-2; CDR3 protein: CVSRGRGTNTGELFF
D gene: TRBD1; V gene: TRBV27; CDR3 length: 15; J gene: TRBJ2-7; CDR3 protein: CASSFGGQGGYEQYF
D gene: .; V gene: TRBV4-3; CDR3 length: 17; J gene: TRBJ2-4; CDR3 protein: CASSQNSGVPAKNIQYF
D gene: TRBD1; V gene: TRBV29-1; CDR3 length: 13; J gene: TRBJ2-5; CDR3 protein: CSVEPGGRETQYF
D gene: .; V gene: TRBV10-1; CDR3 length: 15; J gene: TRBJ1-1; CDR3 protein: CASSESISVRPEAFF
D gene: .; V gene: TRBV12-3/TRBV12-4; CDR3 length: 14; J gene: TRBJ2-2; CDR3 protein: CASRVGGRTGELFF
D gene: .; V gene: TRBV4-3; CDR3 length: 16; J gene: TRBJ2-1; CDR3 protein: CASSQDESGSYNEQFF
D gene: .; V gene: TRBV19; CDR3 length: 15; J gene: TRBJ1-6; CDR3 protein: CASSISETTNSPLHF
D gene: .; V gene: TRBV9; CDR3 length: 14; J gene: TRBJ2-2; CDR3 protein: CASSSPPRSGELFF
D gene: .; V gene: TRBV27; CDR3 length: 14; J gene: TRBJ1-5; CDR3 protein: CANNPQGSGQPQHF
D gene: .; V gene: TRBV18; CDR3 length: 13; J gene: TRBJ1-1; CDR3 protein: CASSPSLNTEAFF
D gene: .; V gene: TRBV10-2; CDR3 length: 13; J gene: TRBJ1-2; CDR3 protein: CASSEFRVGGYTF
D gene: .; V gene: TRBV6-5; CDR3 length: 12; J gene: TRBJ1-2; CDR3 protein: CASSLQGYGYTF
D gene: TRBD1; V gene: TRBV11-2; CDR3 length: 15; J gene: TRBJ1-5; CDR3 protein: CASSLGDSNNQPQHF
D gene: TRBD1; V gene: TRBV5-1; CDR3 length: 18; J gene: TRBJ1-2; CDR3 protein: CASSLASPTGGRNYGYTF
D gene: TRBD1; V gene: TRBV27; CDR3 length: 15; J gene: TRBJ2-3; CDR3 protein: CASSSRGLGTDTQYF
D gene: .; V gene: TRBV18; CDR3 length: 15; J gene: TRBJ2-3; CDR3 protein: CASSPPHRDTDTQYF
D gene: .; V gene: TRBV6-5; CDR3 length: 15; J gene: TRBJ2-6; CDR3 protein: CASSYSRSGANVLTF
D gene: TRBD1; V gene: TRBV12-3/TRBV12-4; CDR3 length: 13; J gene: TRBJ1-2; CDR3 protein: CASSFSSGGGYTF
D gene: TRBD2; V gene: TRBV10-1; CDR3 length: 16; J gene: TRBJ2-2; CDR3 protein: CASIISGRPNTGELFF
D gene: .; V gene: TRBV29-1; CDR3 length: 12; J gene: TRBJ1-1; CDR3 protein: CSVEWRGTEAFF
D gene: .; V gene: TRBV7-2; CDR3 length: 14; J gene: TRBJ1-4; CDR3 protein: CASSSPSKSEKLFF
D gene: .; V gene: TRBV12-3/TRBV12-4; CDR3 length: 15; J gene: TRBJ2-7; CDR3 protein: CASSLTEISSYEQYF
D gene: TRBD1; V gene: TRBV19; CDR3 length: 11; J gene: TRBJ1-1; CDR3 protein: CASKDRSEAFF
D gene: .; V gene: TRBV29-1; CDR3 length: 13; J gene: TRBJ1-3; CDR3 protein: CSVQRATGNTIYF
D gene: .; V gene: TRBV10-3; CDR3 length: 16; J gene: TRBJ2-7; CDR3 protein: CAISQWREARSYEQYF
D gene: .; V gene: TRBV29-1; CDR3 length: 11; J gene: TRBJ2-2; CDR3 protein: CSVAGSGELFF
D gene: .; V gene: TRBV5-1; CDR3 length: 12; J gene: TRBJ1-1; CDR3 protein: CASRSQNTEAFF
D gene: .; V gene: TRBV21-1; CDR3 length: 16; J gene: TRBJ2-6; CDR3 protein: CASRLQRRTGANVLTF
D gene: .; V gene: TRBV12-3/TRBV12-4; CDR3 length: 13; J gene: TRBJ2-2; CDR3 protein: CASREAGDGELFF
D gene: .; V gene: TRBV6-4; CDR3 length: 15; J gene: TRBJ2-5; CDR3 protein: CASSLRQGAGETQYF
D gene: .; V gene: TRBV3-1; CDR3 length: 15; J gene: TRBJ2-5; CDR3 protein: CASSQAGHFQETQYF
D gene: .; V gene: TRBV6-6; CDR3 length: 13; J gene: TRBJ2-5; CDR3 protein: CASSLQGPETQYF
D gene: TRBD1; V gene: TRBV19; CDR3 length: 17; J gene: TRBJ1-5; CDR3 protein: CASSPSGTENSNQPQHF
D gene: TRBD2; V gene: TRBV20-1; CDR3 length: 14; J gene: TRBJ2-2; CDR3 protein: CSARDREAAGELFF
D gene: .; V gene: TRBV13; CDR3 length: 16; J gene: TRBJ2-5; CDR3 protein: CASSPQGSSGGETQYF
D gene: .; V gene: TRBV10-3; CDR3 length: 13; J gene: TRBJ1-5; CDR3 protein: CATQEGGGQPQHF
D gene: .; V gene: TRBV12-5; CDR3 length: 15; J gene: TRBJ2-7; CDR3 protein: CASGFGESRGREQYF
D gene: .; V gene: TRBV12-3/TRBV12-4; CDR3 length: 13; J gene: TRBJ2-1; CDR3 protein: CASRLAGNNEQFF
D gene: .; V gene: TRBV5-4; CDR3 length: 15; J gene: TRBJ1-5; CDR3 protein: CASSLAGDSNQPQHF
D gene: TRBD1; V gene: TRBV7-2; CDR3 length: 15; J gene: TRBJ1-1; CDR3 protein: CASSADRGRSTEAFF
D gene: TRBD1; V gene: TRBV10-3; CDR3 length: 15; J gene: TRBJ1-1; CDR3 protein: CAISLGQGVGTEAFF
D gene: TRBD2; V gene: TRBV6-1; CDR3 length: 16; J gene: TRBJ2-2; CDR3 protein: CASSEVAGEITGELFF
D gene: .; V gene: TRBV20-1; CDR3 length: 16; J gene: TRBJ2-1; CDR3 protein: CSATGRGMSSYNEQFF
D gene: .; V gene: TRBV6-5; CDR3 length: 12; J gene: TRBJ1-2; CDR3 protein: CASSSLNDGYTF
D gene: TRBD2; V gene: TRBV3-1; CDR3 length: 17; J gene: TRBJ2-1; CDR3 protein: CASSQEERESGRDEQFF
D gene: TRBD2; V gene: TRBV20-1; CDR3 length: 15; J gene: TRBJ2-1; CDR3 protein: CSATILSGRYNEQFF
D gene: TRBD2; V gene: TRBV12-3/TRBV12-4; CDR3 length: 14; J gene: TRBJ2-2; CDR3 protein: CASRGLAGPGELFF